The 7 T cell receptor beta chains presented below share a single source sample, sequenced in a study of CD8+ T cells in alopecia areata. Treatment indicated: oral pan-JAK inhibitor, 5-10 mg twice daily. Punch biopsies of lesional scalp, plus peripheral blood, were taken from alopecia areata patients. Once RNA had been extracted, it was reverse transcribed into cDNA to act as the sequencing template. Clones were sequenced by immunoSEQ multiplex PCR, and TCRdb holds only the in-frame ones, with some missing. Of around 13,000 clones listed, about two thirds are singletons. Specimen: skin, collected at week 4, from a patient treated with tofacitinib. The receptors originated from a human donor with alopecia areata.

The chain recombines TRBV29-1 with TRBJ2-1; D uncertain. CDR3 length: 14 amino acids. The germline V and J ends were trimmed by 3 bases and 11 bases, with 20 bases remaining between them. In germline, CDR1 is SQVTM, CDR2 ANQGSEA. The CDR3 region has the DNA TGCAGCGTTGACACAAGGTCGCTGGGCGGCCAGCAGTTCTTC. It translates to CSVDTRSLGGQQFF.

The chain links TRBV7-3 to TRBJ2-6; D is ambiguous. This CDR3 is 13 amino acids long. From germline, CDR1 is SGHTA and CDR2 FQGTGA. Trimming left V 1 base short and J 18 bases short, with 16 bases between. CDR3 residues: CASSLMEGRPATF. The CDR3 region has the DNA TGTGCCAGCAGCTTAATGGAAGGCAGGCCTGCGACTTTC.

The J gene is TRBJ2-3, the V gene TRBV5-4; D not certain. V was pared by 0 bases and J by 5 bases, with 10 bases between. This CDR3 comprises 14 residues. Germline-derived CDR1 and CDR2 are SGHNT and YYREEE (reference sequence). The chain's CDR3 is CASSLGNPRDTQYF. CDR3 DNA sequence: TGTGCCAGCAGCTTGGGCAATCCCAGAGATACGCAGTATTTT.

This clone was counted only a few times. DNA for the CDR3: TGTGCCAGCAGCCGTGGACAGGGGATAAATGAAAAACTGTTTTTT. Amino acid sequence: CASSRGQGINEKLFF. V usage is TRBV14 and J usage is TRBJ1-4, with TRBD1 matching over 9 bases. The CDR3 is 15 amino acids. From germline, CDR1 is SGHDN and CDR2 FVKESK. V was pared by 4 bases and J by 5 bases, with 5 bases of the junction left unmatched.

Note on this clone: The CDR3 end shows no conserved phenylalanine or tryptophan, and so a read error is likely. It is unclear where the CDR3 begins or ends on the DNA, so no DNA is shown, and the CDR3 is as TCRdb lists it. The rearrangement uses TRBV4-3 and TRBJ2-7; the D call TRBD1 from the table was never checked on the DNA. CDR1 and CDR2 from the germline V gene are LGHNA and YSLEER. The CDR3 length equals 12 residues, ends included. This chain's CDR3 is CASSQDLGRPPT.

This clone was seen a few times. The chain is built from TRBV19 and TRBJ2-1, with 8 bases that match TRBD1. This CDR3 region has 17 residues. Germline V gene data show CDR1 as LNHDA and CDR2 as SQIVND (reference sequence). J lost 0 bases, V lost 4 bases, and 8 bases had no gene match. The CDR3 nucleotides are TGTGCCAGTAGTACCCTAAGGACAGGGAGCTCCTACAATGAGCAGTTCTTC. It translates to CASSTLRTGSSYNEQFF.

The chain couples TRBV4-3 to TRBJ2-5; D remains ambiguous. V lost 1 base to trimming and J lost 4 bases, with 13 bases between them. CDR3 length: 15 residues. Per germline, CDR1 LGHNA and CDR2 YSLEER. The CDR3 reads CASSQGSSRRETQYF. The CDR3 DNA follows: TGCGCCAGCAGCCAAGGAAGTTCGAGGAGAGAGACCCAGTACTTC.